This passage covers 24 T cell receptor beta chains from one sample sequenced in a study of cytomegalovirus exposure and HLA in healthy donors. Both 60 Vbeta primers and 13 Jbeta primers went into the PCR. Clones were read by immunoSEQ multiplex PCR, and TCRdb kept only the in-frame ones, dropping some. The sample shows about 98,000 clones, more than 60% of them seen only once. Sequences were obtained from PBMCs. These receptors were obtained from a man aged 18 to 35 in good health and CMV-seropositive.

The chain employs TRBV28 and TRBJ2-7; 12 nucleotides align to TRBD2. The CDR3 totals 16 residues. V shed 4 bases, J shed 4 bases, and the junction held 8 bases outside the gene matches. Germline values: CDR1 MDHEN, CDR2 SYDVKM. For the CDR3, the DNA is TGTGCCAGCAGTTCAGGACTAGCGGGGAATTTATACGAGCAGTACTTC. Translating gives CASSSGLAGNLYEQYF.

CDR3 DNA sequence: TGTGCCACCAGGACAGGGGGCAATCAGCCCCAGCATTTT. Its translation is CATRTGGNQPQHF. V usage is TRBV15 and J usage is TRBJ1-5; 8 nucleotides agree with TRBD1. The V gene's germline CDR1 is LNHNV and CDR2 YYDKDF (reference sequence). V was pared by 6 bases and J by 2 bases, with 0 bases of the junction left unmatched. CDR3 length: 13 residues. Variable domain in full (rest from reference TRBV15 and TRBJ1-5): DAMVIQNPRYQVTQFGKPVTLSCSQTLNHNVMYWYQQKSSQAPKLLFHYYDKDFNNEADTPDNFQSRRPNTSFCFLDIRSPGLGDTAMYLCATRTGGNQPQHFGDGTRLSIL.

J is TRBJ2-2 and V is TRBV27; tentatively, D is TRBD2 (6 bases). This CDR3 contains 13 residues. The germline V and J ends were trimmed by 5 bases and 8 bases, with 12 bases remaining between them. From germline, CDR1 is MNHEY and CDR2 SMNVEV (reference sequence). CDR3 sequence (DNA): TGTGCCAGCAGTCTGGGTGCGGGGGGGGAGCTGTTTTTT. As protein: CASSLGAGGELFF.

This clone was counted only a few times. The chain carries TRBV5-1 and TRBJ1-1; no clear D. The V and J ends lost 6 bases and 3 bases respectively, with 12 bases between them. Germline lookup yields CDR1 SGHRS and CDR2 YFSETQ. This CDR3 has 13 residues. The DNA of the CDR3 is TGCGCCAGCACTCTGGCTGTGGACACTGAAGCTTTCTTT. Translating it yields CASTLAVDTEAFF.

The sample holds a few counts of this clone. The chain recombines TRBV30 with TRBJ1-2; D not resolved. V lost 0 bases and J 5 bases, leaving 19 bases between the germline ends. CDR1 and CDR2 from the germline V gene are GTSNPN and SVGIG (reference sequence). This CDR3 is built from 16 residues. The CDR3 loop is CAWSVRRLGRNYGYTF. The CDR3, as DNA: TGTGCCTGGAGTGTACGCCGCCTCGGGAGGAATTATGGCTACACCTTC.

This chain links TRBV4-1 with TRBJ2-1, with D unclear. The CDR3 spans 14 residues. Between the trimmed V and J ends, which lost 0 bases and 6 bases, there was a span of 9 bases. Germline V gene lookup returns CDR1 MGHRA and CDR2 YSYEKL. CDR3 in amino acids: CASSQDLEFNEQFF. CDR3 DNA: TGCGCCAGCAGCCAAGATTTGGAGTTCAATGAGCAGTTCTTC.

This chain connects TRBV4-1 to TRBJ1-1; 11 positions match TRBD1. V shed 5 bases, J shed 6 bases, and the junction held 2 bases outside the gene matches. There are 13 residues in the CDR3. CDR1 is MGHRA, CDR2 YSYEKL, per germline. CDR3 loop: CASSAGQGAEAFF. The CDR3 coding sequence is TGCGCCAGCAGCGCGGGACAGGGGGCTGAAGCTTTCTTT.

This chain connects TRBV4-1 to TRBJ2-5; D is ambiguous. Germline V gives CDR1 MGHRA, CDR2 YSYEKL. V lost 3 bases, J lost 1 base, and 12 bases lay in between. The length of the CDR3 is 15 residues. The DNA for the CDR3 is TGCGCCAGCAGCCACCGAAAACAGATCCAAGAGACCCAGTACTTC. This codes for CASSHRKQIQETQYF.

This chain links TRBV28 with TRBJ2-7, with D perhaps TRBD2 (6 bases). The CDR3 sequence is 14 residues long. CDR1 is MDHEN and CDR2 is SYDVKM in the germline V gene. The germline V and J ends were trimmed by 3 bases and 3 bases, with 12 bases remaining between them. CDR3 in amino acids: CASSFSGRSYEQYF. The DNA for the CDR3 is TGTGCCAGCAGTTTCTCTGGGAGGAGCTACGAGCAGTACTTC.

The CDR3 sequence is CASSVQGGPQHF. The CDR3 DNA reads as TGTGCCAGCAGCGTACAGGGGGGGCCCCAGCATTTT. The V call is TRBV9, the J call TRBJ1-5; 7 bases align to TRBD1. The CDR3 spans 12 residues. V lost 1 base, J lost 9 bases, and 1 base stayed unmatched. Germline V gene data show CDR1 as SGDLS and CDR2 as YYNGEE.

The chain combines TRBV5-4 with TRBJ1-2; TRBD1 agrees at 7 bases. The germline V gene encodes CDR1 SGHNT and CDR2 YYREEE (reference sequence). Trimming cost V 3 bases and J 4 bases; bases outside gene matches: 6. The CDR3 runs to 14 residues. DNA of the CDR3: TGTGCCAGCAGCTCCCCGGGACAGAGCTATGGCTACACCTTC. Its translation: CASSSPGQSYGYTF.

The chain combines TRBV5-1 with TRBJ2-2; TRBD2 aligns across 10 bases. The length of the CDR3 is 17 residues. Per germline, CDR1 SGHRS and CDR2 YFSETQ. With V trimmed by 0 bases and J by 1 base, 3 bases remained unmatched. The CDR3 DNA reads TGCGCCAGCAGCTTGGAACCTAGCGGGGGGAACACCGGGGAGCTGTTTTTT. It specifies CASSLEPSGGNTGELFF.

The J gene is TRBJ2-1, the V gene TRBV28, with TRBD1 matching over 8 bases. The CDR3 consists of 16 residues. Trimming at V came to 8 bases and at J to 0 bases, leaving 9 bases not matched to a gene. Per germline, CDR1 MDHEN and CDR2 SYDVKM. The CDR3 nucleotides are TGTGCCAGCGCCACTCAGGGGGCTAGCTCCTACAATGAGCAGTTCTTC. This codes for CASATQGASSYNEQFF.

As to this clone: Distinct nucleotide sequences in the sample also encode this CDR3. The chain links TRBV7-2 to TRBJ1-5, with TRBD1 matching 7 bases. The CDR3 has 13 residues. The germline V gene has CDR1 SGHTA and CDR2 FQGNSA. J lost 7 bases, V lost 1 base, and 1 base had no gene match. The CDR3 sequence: CASSLVGGQPQHF. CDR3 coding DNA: TGTGCCAGCAGCTTAGTAGGGGGCCAGCCCCAGCATTTT.

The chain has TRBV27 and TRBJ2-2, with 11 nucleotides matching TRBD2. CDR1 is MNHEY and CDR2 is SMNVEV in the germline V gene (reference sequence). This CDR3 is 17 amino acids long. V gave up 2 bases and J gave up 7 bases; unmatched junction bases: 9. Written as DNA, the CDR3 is TGTGCCAGCAGTTTAGCCACCCTAGCGGGGGGTGGCGGGGAGCTGTTTTTT. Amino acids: CASSLATLAGGGGELFF.

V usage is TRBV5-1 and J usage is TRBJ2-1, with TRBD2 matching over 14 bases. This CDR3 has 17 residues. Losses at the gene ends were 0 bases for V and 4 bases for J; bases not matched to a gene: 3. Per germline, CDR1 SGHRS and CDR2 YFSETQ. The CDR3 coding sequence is TGCGCCAGCAGCTTGGAGACTAGCGGGGGGGGGTACAATGAGCAGTTCTTC. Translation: CASSLETSGGGYNEQFF.

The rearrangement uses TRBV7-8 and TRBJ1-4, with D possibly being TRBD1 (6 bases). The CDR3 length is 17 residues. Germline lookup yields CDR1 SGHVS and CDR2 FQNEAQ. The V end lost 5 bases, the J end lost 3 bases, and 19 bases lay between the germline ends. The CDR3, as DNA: TGTGCCAGCAGCGTACGGACAGAGGCGCAATCTAATGAAAAACTGTTTTTT. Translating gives CASSVRTEAQSNEKLFF. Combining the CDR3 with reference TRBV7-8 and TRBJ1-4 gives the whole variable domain GAGVSQSPRYKVAKRGQDVALRCDPISGHVSLFWYQQALGQGPEFLTYFQNEAQLDKSGLPSDRFFAERPEGSVSTLKIQRTQQEDSAVYLCASSVRTEAQSNEKLFFGSGTQLSVL.

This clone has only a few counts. CDR3 sequence reads: CGKDRRNSPLHF. For the CDR3, the DNA is TGTGGAAAGGACAGACGTAATTCACCCCTCCACTTT. The rearrangement joins TRBV19 to TRBJ1-6, with D perhaps matching TRBD1 (6 bases). Germline CDR1 reads LNHDA; CDR2 reads SQIVND (reference sequence). The CDR3 consists of 12 residues.

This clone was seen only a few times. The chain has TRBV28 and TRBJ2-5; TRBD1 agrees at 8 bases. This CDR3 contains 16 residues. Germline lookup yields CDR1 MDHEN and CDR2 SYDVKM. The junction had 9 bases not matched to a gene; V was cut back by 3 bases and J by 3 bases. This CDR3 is CASSFYRGQVKETQYF. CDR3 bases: TGTGCCAGCAGTTTTTATAGGGGACAGGTCAAAGAGACCCAGTACTTC.

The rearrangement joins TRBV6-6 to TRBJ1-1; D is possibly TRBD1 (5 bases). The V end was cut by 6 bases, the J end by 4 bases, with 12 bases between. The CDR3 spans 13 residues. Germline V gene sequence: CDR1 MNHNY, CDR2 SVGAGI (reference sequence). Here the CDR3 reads CASRLNQGTEAFF. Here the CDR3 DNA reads TGTGCCAGCAGGCTTAACCAGGGCACTGAAGCTTTCTTT.

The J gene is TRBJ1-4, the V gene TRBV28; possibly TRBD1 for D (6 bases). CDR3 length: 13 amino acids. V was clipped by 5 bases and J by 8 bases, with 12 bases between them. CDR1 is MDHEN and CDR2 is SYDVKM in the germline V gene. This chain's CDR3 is CASSETGWEKLFF. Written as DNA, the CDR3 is TGTGCCAGCAGTGAAACAGGGTGGGAAAAACTGTTTTTT.

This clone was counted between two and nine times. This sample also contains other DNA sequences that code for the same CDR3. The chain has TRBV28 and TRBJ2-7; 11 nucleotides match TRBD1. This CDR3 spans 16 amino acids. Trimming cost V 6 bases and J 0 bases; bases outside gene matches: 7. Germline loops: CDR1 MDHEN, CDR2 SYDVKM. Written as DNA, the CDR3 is TGTGCCAGCAGCGTGGGACAGGGGGACAGCTCCTACGAGCAGTACTTC. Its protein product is CASSVGQGDSSYEQYF.

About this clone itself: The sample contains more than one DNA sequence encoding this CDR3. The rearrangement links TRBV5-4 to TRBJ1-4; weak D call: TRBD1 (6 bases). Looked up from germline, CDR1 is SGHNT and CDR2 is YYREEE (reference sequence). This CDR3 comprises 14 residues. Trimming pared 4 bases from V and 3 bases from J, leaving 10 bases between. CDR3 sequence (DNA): TGTGCCAGCAGCCGCGGGGGGCCTAATGAAAAACTGTTTTTT. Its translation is CASSRGGPNEKLFF.

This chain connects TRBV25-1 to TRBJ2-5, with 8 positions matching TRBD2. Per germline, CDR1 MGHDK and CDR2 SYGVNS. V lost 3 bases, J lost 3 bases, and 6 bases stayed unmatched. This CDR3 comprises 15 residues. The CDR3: CASSDPRGAEETQYF. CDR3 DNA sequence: TGTGCCAGCAGTGACCCGCGGGGGGCGGAAGAGACCCAGTACTTC.